This T cell receptor (beta chain) was recovered during a study of T cells in Graves' hyperthyroidism and ophthalmopathy. The overall study: Pretreatment peripheral blood was obtained at initial diagnosis.

This clonotype was seen more than once but under ten times. Its specificity is not known. Study outcomes and limitations: Blood held most thyroid clonotypes expanded above 0.001 frequency.

Out of approximately 10 ml of fresh peripheral blood came the PBMCs. V gave up 4 bases and J gave up 10 bases, with 20 bases separating them. Germline-derived CDR1 and CDR2 are SGDLS and YYNGEE. This CDR3 spans 14 amino acids. Amplification of TCR beta CDR3 regions was performed using RNA transcripts as template. The HTBI set primed first-round TCR CDR3 RT-PCR. One entry per CDR3 protein results from TCRdb running MiXCR on the multiplex PCR reads. This table holds about 840,000 distinct CDR3 sequences, more than 30% found once. The sequenced sample was blood. The chain carries TRBV9 and TRBJ1-1; D might be TRBD1 (5 bases). This TCR came from a man younger than 35 with Graves' hyperthyroidism. CDR3 coding DNA: TGTGCCAGCAGCCAAGCGAGGGGTAAACAGCCAGCTTTCTTT. It codes for CASSQARGKQPAFF. Complete variable domain (other parts from reference TRBV9 and TRBJ1-1): DSGVTQTPKHLITATGQRVTLRCSPRSGDLSVYWYQQSLDQGLQFLIQYYNGEERAKGNILERFSAQQFPDLHSELNLSSLELGDSALYFCASSQARGKQPAFFGQGTRLTVV.